This TCR beta chain was recorded in a study of vaccination and CD4 T cells after COVID-19. Study as a whole: Convalescent donors: six male, four female; seven Caucasian, two Asian, one multiracial, two Hispanic. Overlapping spike pools from SARS-CoV-2 and HCoV-NL63, HCoV-OC43 and HCoV-229E served as culture stimuli.

For this clonotype: The antigen remains undetermined.

Documented treatment: roughly 10-day PBMC culture with coronavirus spike peptide pools or control peptides (ViraFEST assay). The PCR-positive dates, March through December 2020, came before the US Alpha, Beta and Delta variants. The CDR3 length is 12 residues. Trimming removed 5 bases from V and 2 bases from J, with 5 bases in between. Oncomine TCR Beta short-read sequencing was applied to DNA from cultured CD4+ T cells. MiXCR, applied by TCRdb to the PCR reads, yields one record per CDR3 protein. The repertoire holds some 16,000 distinct CDR3 sequences, with roughly 46% as singletons. V usage is TRBV12-3 or TRBV12-4 and J usage is TRBJ2-3; no clear D. This clonotype was obtained from a human donor who had recovered from COVID-19. Material: CD4+ T cells from blood, cultured in vitro. This chain's CDR3 is CASSRTTDTQYF. The CDR3, as DNA: TGTGCCAGCAGTCGGACCACAGATACGCAGTATTTT.